A single sample gave rise to the 28 T cell receptor beta chains below, sequenced in a study of cytomegalovirus exposure and HLA in healthy donors. The PCR made use of 60 Vbeta and 13 Jbeta primers. Only in-frame clones appear in the TCRdb table, and some are missing; sequencing was by immunoSEQ multiplex PCR. The sample totals roughly 120,000 clones; its top ten clones hold more than 3%. The sample was PBMCs. The receptors stem from a man between 18 and 29 years old in good health and CMV-seronegative.

V gene TRBV5-1 combines with J gene TRBJ1-2; 8 bases line up with TRBD1. This CDR3 comprises 14 residues. The germline CDR1 and CDR2 sequences are SGHRS and YFSETQ. V shed 4 bases and J 3 bases; nucleotides not matched to a gene: 5. In DNA, the CDR3 is TGCGCCAGCAGCGCCTGGGACAGGCACTATGGCTACACCTTC. Translating it yields CASSAWDRHYGYTF.

The chain couples TRBV15 to TRBJ2-1, with 7 bases matching TRBD2. Germline lookup yields CDR1 LNHNV and CDR2 YYDKDF (reference sequence). The CDR3 length is 15 residues. Trimming took 0 bases from V and 7 from J; bases not matched to a gene: 6. CDR3 coding DNA: TGTGCCACCAGCAGAGATCGGGGGGTGCGGAATGAGCAGTTCTTC. It codes for CATSRDRGVRNEQFF.

The rearrangement uses TRBV13 and TRBJ2-2, with TRBD2 identical over 8 bases. Germline trimming cut 0 bases from V and 2 bases from J; bases unmatched to any gene: 8. The germline gives CDR1 PRHDT, CDR2 FYEKMQ (reference sequence). The CDR3 extends over 18 amino acids. Here the CDR3 reads CASSLGLWLAGNTGELFF. In DNA, the CDR3 is TGTGCCAGCAGCTTAGGCCTGTGGCTAGCGGGTAACACCGGGGAGCTGTTTTTT.

This chain uses TRBV27 with TRBJ2-5; D may be TRBD2 (5 bases). V lost 6 bases to trimming and J lost 1 base, with 15 bases between them. The CDR3 spans 15 residues. Per germline, CDR1 MNHEY and CDR2 SMNVEV (reference sequence). The CDR3 DNA reads TGTGCCAGCAGCCCCGGGGTAGGGTCCCAAGAGACCCAGTACTTC. Encoded protein: CASSPGVGSQETQYF.

V is TRBV10-2 and J is TRBJ1-3; D possibly corresponds to TRBD1 (6 bases). Germline V gives CDR1 WSHSY, CDR2 SAAADI. The CDR3 sequence is 14 residues long. V was pared by 8 bases and J by 5 bases, with 16 bases between. CDR3 sequence: CASLDSTPRNTIYF. CDR3 bases: TGCGCCAGCTTGGACAGCACCCCAAGAAACACCATATATTTT.

J is TRBJ2-1 and V is TRBV7-9; no firm D call. Germline V gene lookup returns CDR1 SEHNR and CDR2 FQNEAQ (reference sequence). The V end was cut by 3 bases, the J end by 6 bases, with 9 bases between. CDR3 length: 13 residues. CDR3 loop: CASSFGALNEQFF. The DNA for the CDR3 is TGTGCCAGCAGCTTTGGAGCACTCAATGAGCAGTTCTTC.

The chain is built from TRBV7-8 and TRBJ2-6, with 10 bases lining up with TRBD2. The germline CDR1 and CDR2 sequences are SGHVS and FQNEAQ. The CDR3 runs 16 residues. The CDR3 spells CATGSGGVSGANVLTF. CDR3 sequence (DNA): TGTGCGACAGGGAGCGGGGGGGTCTCTGGGGCCAACGTCCTGACTTTC.

This chain connects TRBV6-6 to TRBJ1-5, with 10 bases aligning to TRBD1. After removal of 6 bases from V and 0 bases from J, the junction contained 5 bases not matched to a gene. CDR3 length equals 16 residues. Germline V gene sequence: CDR1 MNHNY, CDR2 SVGAGI (reference sequence). The chain's CDR3 is CASRSGQGDSNQPQHF. In DNA, the CDR3 is TGTGCCAGCAGATCTGGACAGGGGGATAGCAATCAGCCCCAGCATTTT.

The V call is TRBV6-5, the J call TRBJ2-5, with 12 nucleotides matching TRBD1. J gave up 11 bases and V 6 bases, and 10 bases lay outside the gene matches. This CDR3 contains 14 residues. Germline CDR1 MNHEY, CDR2 SVGAGI. For the CDR3, the DNA is TGTGCCAGCAGCCCCGGGACAGGGGGCCAAGAGCAGTACTTC. Its protein product is CASSPGTGGQEQYF.

The rearrangement joins TRBV2 to TRBJ2-7, with D possibly being TRBD2 (5 bases). Trimming cost V 6 bases and J 0 bases, with 9 bases left between them. The germline V gene encodes CDR1 SNHLY and CDR2 FYNNEI. This CDR3 is built from 13 residues. CDR3: CASRAGVSYEQYF. The CDR3, as DNA: TGTGCCAGCAGAGCCGGGGTCTCCTACGAGCAGTACTTC. The variable domain in full, with the rest retrieved from reference TRBV2 and TRBJ2-7, is EPEVTQTPSHQVTQMGQEVILRCVPISNHLYFYWYRQILGQKVEFLVSFYNNEISEKSEIFDDQFSVERPDGSNFTLKIRSTKLEDSAMYFCASRAGVSYEQYFGPGTRLTVT.

V is TRBV2 and J is TRBJ2-2; D is possibly TRBD2 (6 bases). Trimming left V 6 bases short and J 4 bases short, with 15 bases between. The CDR3 is made up of 15 amino acids. CDR1 SNHLY and CDR2 FYNNEI come from the germline V gene. CDR3 sequence reads: CASSVAGGFTGELFF. DNA for the CDR3: TGTGCCAGCAGCGTCGCCGGGGGATTCACCGGGGAGCTGTTTTTT.

Turning to this clone: Additional DNA sequences in this sample encode the identical CDR3. This chain uses TRBV28 with TRBJ2-7; 8 positions agree with TRBD1. Germline CDR1 and CDR2: MDHEN and SYDVKM. The CDR3 is 15 residues long. V gave up 9 bases and J gave up 2 bases; unmatched junction bases: 12. CDR3 residues: CASRLGSGGPYEQYF. In DNA, the CDR3 is TGTGCCAGTAGACTCGGGTCAGGGGGCCCCTACGAGCAGTACTTC.

This sequence joins TRBV28 and TRBJ1-5, with a tentative D call TRBD1 (5 bases). Germline V gives CDR1 MDHEN, CDR2 SYDVKM. This CDR3 region has 11 residues. V lost 3 bases, J lost 15 bases, and 12 bases lay in between. The CDR3, as DNA: TGTGCCAGCAGTTTGGGGCGGGAACCGCATTTT. It encodes CASSLGREPHF. The complete variable domain, with remaining parts taken from reference TRBV28 and TRBJ1-5, reads DVKVTQSSRYLVKRTGEKVFLECVQDMDHENMFWYRQDPGLGLRLIYFSYDVKMKEKGDIPEGYSVSREKKERFSLILESASTNQTSMYLCASSLGREPHFGDGTRLSIL.

The V and J genes are TRBV15 and TRBJ1-1, with D unresolved. Between the trimmed V and J ends, which lost 0 bases and 7 bases, there was a span of 12 bases. Germline V gene lookup returns CDR1 LNHNV and CDR2 YYDKDF (reference sequence). This CDR3 has 14 residues. CDR3 residues: CATSRDTIISEAFF. The CDR3 DNA follows: TGTGCCACCAGCAGAGATACGATCATCAGTGAAGCTTTCTTT.

The genes are TRBV7-9 and TRBJ2-7; no clear D gene. This CDR3 region has 15 residues. V was pared by 0 bases and J by 4 bases, with 13 bases between. CDR1 and CDR2 from the germline V gene are SEHNR and FQNEAQ (reference sequence). The CDR3 nucleotides read TGTGCCAGCAGCTTAGCTGGTCGTAAACTTTACGAGCAGTACTTC. Translation gives CASSLAGRKLYEQYF.

The chain is built from TRBV7-9 and TRBJ2-5; D may be TRBD2 (6 bases). V was shortened by 2 bases and J by 2 bases, with 15 bases between the two germline ends. Germline lookup yields CDR1 SEHNR and CDR2 FQNEAQ (reference sequence). The CDR3 spans 16 residues. CDR3 region: CASSLWGVAVQETQYF. The CDR3 nucleotides read TGTGCCAGCAGCTTATGGGGAGTAGCGGTACAAGAGACCCAGTACTTC.

The chain uses TRBV27 and TRBJ1-2; 7 bases are a match to TRBD1. This CDR3 spans 14 amino acids. The V segment lost 5 bases and the J segment 8 bases; nucleotides outside the gene matches: 11. Germline V gene lookup returns CDR1 MNHEY and CDR2 SMNVEV (reference sequence). This CDR3 is CASSPRRGREGYTF. The DNA of the CDR3 is TGTGCCAGCAGTCCAAGAAGGGGGCGGGAAGGCTACACCTTC.

This chain connects TRBV7-9 to TRBJ2-2, with D tentatively TRBD1 (5 bases). The CDR3 is 15 residues long. The germline CDR1 and CDR2 sequences are SEHNR and FQNEAQ (reference sequence). The ends were cut back, 4 bases at V and 4 bases at J, with 13 bases in the middle. CDR3 coding DNA: TGTGCCAGCAGCTCTCAGCTAGGGGTCACCGGGGAGCTGTTTTTT. Encoded protein: CASSSQLGVTGELFF.

The chain recombines TRBV18 with TRBJ1-2, with a weak D call TRBD1 (5 bases). The ends were cut back, 1 base at V and 6 bases at J, with 15 bases in the middle. The germline V gene encodes CDR1 KGHSH and CDR2 LQKENI. The CDR3 has 15 residues. The CDR3 loop is CASSPQTDKGNGYTF. CDR3 DNA sequence: TGTGCCAGCTCACCACAAACGGACAAAGGGAATGGCTACACCTTC.

V gene TRBV6-1 combines with J gene TRBJ1-5; D gene unclear. CDR1 is MNHNS and CDR2 is SASEGT in the germline V gene. V was cut by 3 bases and J by 0 bases, with 18 bases left in between. The CDR3 length is 18 residues. This CDR3 reads CASSDRRRTLYSNQPQHF. The CDR3 DNA follows: TGTGCCAGCAGTGATAGACGGAGGACCCTATATAGCAATCAGCCCCAGCATTTT.

The chain carries TRBV19 and TRBJ2-3; possibly TRBD2 for D (6 bases). V was cut by 10 bases and J by 4 bases, with 12 bases left in between. The CDR3 spans 12 residues. Germline CDR1 and CDR2: LNHDA and SQIVND (reference sequence). The CDR3 loop reads CATSGVPDTQYF. CDR3 DNA sequence: TGTGCCACCTCGGGGGTTCCAGATACGCAGTATTTT.

The V call is TRBV6-6, the J call TRBJ2-7, with D maybe TRBD2 (5 bases). Germline lookup yields CDR1 MNHNY and CDR2 SVGAGI (reference sequence). The CDR3 is made up of 14 amino acids. The ends were cut back, 4 bases at V and 0 bases at J, with 10 bases in the middle. Written as DNA, the CDR3 is TGTGCCAGCAGTTCGACGGGGAGCTCCTACGAGCAGTACTTC. This encodes CASSSTGSSYEQYF.

V and J are TRBV27 and TRBJ1-1; TRBD1 is a possible D gene (5 bases). CDR1 and CDR2 (germline): MNHEY, SMNVEV (reference sequence). The V end lost 0 bases, the J end lost 5 bases, and 13 bases lay between the germline ends. The CDR3 totals 15 residues. The CDR3 here is CASSLSKDILTEAFF. The CDR3 DNA reads TGTGCCAGCAGTTTATCCAAGGACATCCTAACTGAAGCTTTCTTT.

This chain connects TRBV5-4 to TRBJ2-4, with TRBD1 matching over 9 bases. CDR1 is SGHNT, CDR2 YYREEE, per germline (reference sequence). The CDR3 consists of 15 residues. The J segment lost 6 bases and the V segment lost 4 bases, leaving 8 bases of the junction unmatched. The CDR3 here is CASSHPGQGTNIQYF. The DNA for the CDR3 is TGTGCCAGCAGCCATCCCGGACAGGGGACAAACATTCAGTACTTC.

This rearrangement joins TRBV28 to TRBJ2-1, with D possibly matching TRBD2 (6 bases). There are 15 residues in the CDR3. Germline V gives CDR1 MDHEN, CDR2 SYDVKM. The V and J ends lost 6 bases and 8 bases respectively, with 20 bases between them. The CDR3: CASSLPWVGGDEQFF. CDR3 DNA: TGTGCCAGCAGCTTGCCGTGGGTGGGGGGAGATGAGCAGTTCTTC. The full variable domain, its missing parts supplied by reference TRBV28 and TRBJ2-1, is DVKVTQSSRYLVKRTGEKVFLECVQDMDHENMFWYRQDPGLGLRLIYFSYDVKMKEKGDIPEGYSVSREKKERFSLILESASTNQTSMYLCASSLPWVGGDEQFFGPGTRLTVL.

The chain combines TRBV28 with TRBJ2-3; D is perhaps TRBD2 (5 bases). Trimming took off 7 bases at V and 0 bases at J, with 11 bases between the two ends. Germline CDR1 is MDHEN and CDR2 is SYDVKM. This CDR3 has 14 amino acids. The CDR3: CASTAGLSTDTQYF. CDR3 coding DNA: TGTGCCAGCACGGCGGGCCTAAGCACAGATACGCAGTATTTT.

The chain joins TRBV2 to TRBJ2-7; TRBD1 might be the D (5 bases). Germline values: CDR1 SNHLY, CDR2 FYNNEI. Deletions cut 0 bases from V and 3 bases from J, with 18 bases between. The CDR3 is 17 residues long. The CDR3 reads CASSEASGMRTYYEQYF. In DNA, the CDR3 is TGTGCCAGCAGTGAAGCGTCTGGTATGAGGACATACTACGAGCAGTACTTC.

This rearrangement joins TRBV6-1 to TRBJ2-7; D is ambiguous. V was cut by 7 bases and J by 0 bases, with 7 bases left in between. Germline assignment: CDR1 MNHNS and CDR2 SASEGT. The CDR3 spans 12 residues. The CDR3 loop reads CASMPGSYEQYF. In nucleotides, the CDR3 is TGTGCCAGCATGCCAGGCTCCTACGAGCAGTACTTC.